This is a list of T cell receptor beta chains from one sample in a study of blood T cell repertoires in COVID-19. Clones were sequenced by immunoSEQ multiplex PCR, and TCRdb holds only the in-frame ones, with some missing. Seen here are 120,000 to 150,000 clones, 80% observed once, and the top ten hold 13%. Sequences were obtained from peripheral blood. All receptors come from a man between 60 and 70 years old with active or convalescent COVID-19. Each CDR3 is given with its conserved first and last residue. Each record gives: clone size, V gene, D gene, J gene, CDR3 DNA, CDR3 protein. A D gene is named only where the DNA matches it firmly. Clone sizes are given selectively: once, few, many, or a class where the clone is expanded.

-,TRBV7-2,-,TRBJ2-2,TGTGCCAGCTCTGCAAGGAGAAAAAACACCGGGGAGCTGTTTTTT,CASSARRKNTGELFF
once,TRBV7-3,-,TRBJ2-6,TGTGCCAGCAGCTTAATAGGGGGTCAGCTCTCTGGGGCCAACGTCCTGACTTTC,CASSLIGGQLSGANVLTF
-,TRBV7-9,-,TRBJ1-1,TGTGCCAGCAGCTTACTCCAGGGTAATTTGAAGACTGAAGCTTTCTTT,CASSLLQGNLKTEAFF
-,TRBV4-3,TRBD2,TRBJ2-1,TGCGCCAGCAGCCAAGATGTAGGAGCGGGATCGGAGCAGTTCTTC,CASSQDVGAGSEQFF
-,TRBV4-1,TRBD1,TRBJ1-5,TGCGCCAGCAGCCAAGACGGAGGGGGCCGCAATCAGCCCCAGCATTTT,CASSQDGGGRNQPQHF
-,TRBV4-1,TRBD1,TRBJ1-2,TGCGCCAGCAGCCAAGACACCGGGACAGGATACTATGGCTACACCTTC,CASSQDTGTGYYGYTF
-,TRBV27,TRBD1,TRBJ1-6,TGTGCCACCCGGGACAGGGTTCCTTTTAATTCACCCCTCCACTTT,CATRDRVPFNSPLHF
many,TRBV5-1,TRBD1,TRBJ2-7,TGCGCCAGCAGCCTATGGGGCCGGGACAGGGGCCCCATATACGAGCAGTACTTC,CASSLWGRDRGPIYEQYF
-,TRBV9,-,TRBJ2-7,TGTGCCAGCAGCGTCCAAGGTAGCGACGAGCAGTACTTC,CASSVQGSDEQYF
-,TRBV7-9,-,TRBJ2-7,TGTGCCAGCAGCTTAGAGACAGTCTCCTACGAGCAGTACTTC,CASSLETVSYEQYF
-,TRBV28,-,TRBJ1-4,TGTGCCAGCACCGGGGCAGGGGAAGAAAAACTGTTTTTT,CASTGAGEEKLFF
many,TRBV5-4,-,TRBJ1-5,TGTGCCAGCAGTTATGACGGAATCCTTGAGGATCAGCCCCAGCATTTT,CASSYDGILEDQPQHF
-,TRBV3-1/TRBV3-2,TRBD2,TRBJ2-2,TGTGCCAGCAGCCAACCGGGACTAGCGGGAGGGTTCACCGGGGAGCTGTTTTTT,CASSQPGLAGGFTGELFF
-,TRBV28,TRBD1,TRBJ2-6,TGTGCCAGCAGTGGGACAGGCCGCGCTGGGGCCAACGTCCTGACTTTC,CASSGTGRAGANVLTF
-,TRBV27,-,TRBJ1-6,TGTGCCAGCAGTTTTCTCGTCCCTAGGTGGGATTCACCCCTCCACTTT,CASSFLVPRWDSPLHF
-,TRBV24-1,-,TRBJ2-3,TGTGCCACCAGTGATTTCTCTGAGGGTAGCGGATACTCAGATACGCAGTATTTT,CATSDFSEGSGYSDTQYF
-,TRBV28,-,TRBJ1-3,TGTGCCAGCAGTTTACTAGACACCATATATTTT,CASSLLDTIYF
-,TRBV7-9,-,TRBJ1-4,TGTGCCAGCAGCAATCAGGGTGGTGAAAAACTGTTTTTT,CASSNQGGEKLFF
once,TRBV29-1,TRBD2,TRBJ2-3,TGCAGCGCCCTCGGACTAGCGGGAGGCGGTACGCAGTATTTT,CSALGLAGGGTQYF
-,TRBV4-1,TRBD2,TRBJ2-3,TGCGCCAGCAGCCCGCGCCGAACCGGGACTAGCGGGAGGGAGGGAGATACGCAGTATTTT,CASSPRRTGTSGREGDTQYF
-,TRBV9,-,TRBJ2-3,TGTGCCAGCAGCGACCCGGGACTTTCCTTTTTGGGCGCAGATACGCAGTATTTT,CASSDPGLSFLGADTQYF
-,TRBV10-1,-,TRBJ1-3,TGCGCCAGCGGCGAACAGAGAAACACCATATATTTT,CASGEQRNTIYF
-,TRBV3-1/TRBV3-2,TRBD2,TRBJ2-1,TGTGCCAGCAGCCAAATAGCGGGAGTAGGCCACAATGAGCAGTTCTTC,CASSQIAGVGHNEQFF
-,TRBV5-1,TRBD1,TRBJ1-5,TGCGCCAGCAGCGCAGGGACAGGGGATAGTCAGCCCCAGCATTTT,CASSAGTGDSQPQHF
-,TRBV7-3,TRBD2,TRBJ2-1,TGTGCCAGCAGCTTAGGGACTAGCGGGAGGGGTTACAATGAGCAGTTCTTC,CASSLGTSGRGYNEQFF
-,TRBV10-3,-,TRBJ2-1,TGTGCCATCAGTGAACGGGATGAGCAGTTCTTC,CAISERDEQFF
-,TRBV28,TRBD1,TRBJ2-3,TGTGCCAGCAGTTCCTGGACAGGGGGCGCAACAGATACGCAGTATTTT,CASSSWTGGATDTQYF